The rows below give T cell receptor beta chains drawn from one sample of a study of radiotherapy plus CTLA-4 blockade in lung cancer. Clones were read by immunoSEQ multiplex PCR, and TCRdb kept only the in-frame ones, dropping some. The sample lists roughly 76,000 clones; nearly 75% were seen once. Sequencing was performed on peripheral blood, taken from a patient treated with radiotherapy plus ipilimumab. The source of these receptors is a human donor with non-small cell lung cancer whose response to radiotherapy plus ipilimumab could not be evaluated. CDR3s include the opening cysteine and the closing phenylalanine or tryptophan. The order of the fields is V gene, J gene, D gene, clone size, CDR3 protein, CDR3 DNA. D genes are given only for firm matches. Clone size is shown for a subset of rows, as once, few, many or a class of expanded clone.

V: TRBV29-1; J: TRBJ2-5; D: .; size: .; CDR3: CSVQVAQTQYF; DNA: TGCAGCGTTCAGGTAGCGCAGACCCAGTACTTC
V: TRBV6-1; J: TRBJ1-2; D: .; size: few; CDR3: CASTQTHRHGYTF; DNA: TGTGCCAGCACTCAGACCCACAGACATGGCTACACCTTC
V: TRBV27; J: TRBJ1-2; D: .; size: .; CDR3: CASSSAQGINYGYTF; DNA: TGTGCCAGCAGTTCGGCCCAGGGGATCAACTATGGCTACACCTTC
V: TRBV12-5; J: TRBJ2-5; D: TRBD2; size: .; CDR3: CASTSGRIGETQYF; DNA: TGTGCTAGTACTAGCGGGAGAATTGGGGAGACCCAGTACTTC
V: TRBV28; J: TRBJ1-6; D: .; size: .; CDR3: CASRYDGGSYNSPLHF; DNA: TGTGCCAGCAGATACGACGGAGGCTCCTATAATTCACCCCTCCACTTT
V: TRBV6-1; J: TRBJ2-1; D: TRBD2; size: few; CDR3: CASSPGLVGNQFF; DNA: TGTGCCAGCAGTCCCGGACTAGTTGGGAACCAGTTCTTC
V: TRBV4-2; J: TRBJ1-5; D: .; size: .; CDR3: CASSQDSDRPQHF; DNA: TGTGCCAGCAGCCAAGATTCAGACAGGCCCCAGCATTTT
V: TRBV10-1; J: TRBJ2-1; D: TRBD2; size: .; CDR3: CASNSASGGHNEQFF; DNA: TGCGCCAGCAACTCCGCTAGCGGGGGCCACAATGAGCAGTTCTTC
V: TRBV7-8; J: TRBJ1-3; D: .; size: .; CDR3: CASSLGLLSGNTIYF; DNA: TGTGCCAGCAGCTTAGGGCTCCTTTCTGGAAACACCATATATTTT
V: TRBV5-1; J: TRBJ2-3; D: .; size: .; CDR3: CASSLPPGSTDTQYF; DNA: TGCGCCAGCAGCTTGCCCCCAGGGAGCACAGATACGCAGTATTTT
V: TRBV10-1; J: TRBJ2-3; D: TRBD1; size: once; CDR3: CASSGDREGGYADTQYF; DNA: TGCGCCAGCAGTGGGGACAGGGAAGGGGGTTACGCGGATACGCAGTATTTT
V: TRBV19; J: TRBJ2-1; D: TRBD2; size: .; CDR3: CASSIWTSGINEQFF; DNA: TGTGCCAGTAGTATTTGGACTAGCGGAATCAATGAGCAGTTCTTC
V: TRBV7-2; J: TRBJ1-1; D: .; size: .; CDR3: CASSLVGQGYTEAFF; DNA: TGTGCCAGCAGCTTAGTAGGGCAGGGTTACACTGAAGCTTTCTTT
V: TRBV13; J: TRBJ2-1; D: .; size: .; CDR3: CASSSQVGGRYDEQFF; DNA: TGTGCCAGCAGCTCCCAAGTGGGGGGGCGGTACGATGAGCAGTTCTTC
V: TRBV27; J: TRBJ2-7; D: .; size: .; CDR3: CASSLRPEGVYEQYF; DNA: TGTGCCAGCAGTTTACGCCCCGAAGGAGTCTACGAGCAGTACTTC
V: TRBV14; J: TRBJ1-1; D: .; size: .; CDR3: CASSHFFRGTEAFF; DNA: TGTGCCAGCAGCCATTTTTTCAGGGGCACTGAAGCTTTCTTT
V: TRBV5-4; J: TRBJ2-1; D: TRBD1; size: .; CDR3: CASSSQGARVYNEQFF; DNA: TGTGCCAGCAGCTCGCAGGGGGCTCGGGTCTACAATGAGCAGTTCTTC
V: TRBV6-5; J: TRBJ1-2; D: TRBD1; size: .; CDR3: CASSYWGTDTYGYTF; DNA: TGTGCCAGCAGTTACTGGGGGACAGACACCTATGGCTACACCTTC
V: TRBV27; J: TRBJ2-7; D: .; size: .; CDR3: CASSLSGEAYEQYF; DNA: TGTGCCAGCAGTTTATCGGGTGAGGCCTACGAGCAGTACTTC
V: TRBV5-8; J: TRBJ2-1; D: .; size: .; CDR3: CASSFDPRGSYNEQFF; DNA: TGTGCCAGCAGCTTCGACCCTCGGGGGAGCTACAATGAGCAGTTCTTC
V: TRBV2; J: TRBJ2-7; D: TRBD2; size: .; CDR3: CASKISGSNEQYF; DNA: TGTGCCAGCAAGATTAGCGGGAGTAACGAGCAGTACTTC
V: TRBV10-1; J: TRBJ2-2; D: .; size: .; CDR3: CASSESGGGPRELFF; DNA: TGCGCCAGCAGTGAGTCCGGCGGGGGCCCCCGGGAGCTGTTTTTT
V: TRBV7-8; J: TRBJ1-1; D: TRBD1; size: .; CDR3: CASSSPLGRTGESEAFF; DNA: TGTGCCAGCAGCTCCCCTTTGGGGAGGACAGGGGAATCTGAAGCTTTCTTT